These 30 T cell receptor beta chains originate from one sample sequenced in a study of cytomegalovirus exposure and HLA in healthy donors. It was with 60 Vbeta and 13 Jbeta primers that the PCR ran. TCRdb keeps only in-frame clones here, not all; method: immunoSEQ multiplex PCR. The sample includes 200,000 to 250,000 clones, roughly 80% of them seen just once. Sequencing was carried out using PBMCs. The receptors derive from a male donor in good health and CMV-seronegative.

The chain employs TRBV6-1 and TRBJ2-5; D is unresolved. The CDR3 covers 11 residues. V lost 5 bases to trimming and J lost 5 bases, with 6 bases between them. Per germline, CDR1 MNHNS and CDR2 SASEGT. The CDR3 bases are TGTGCCAGCAGTTATTTGGAGACCCAGTACTTC. Translated, it gives CASSYLETQYF.

V is TRBV9 and J is TRBJ2-4, with TRBD2 identical over 13 bases. The CDR3 contains 19 residues. The V and J ends lost 3 bases and 0 bases, in that order; junction bases with no gene match: 9. Germline V CDR1 and CDR2: SGDLS, YYNGEE. The CDR3 spells CASSAGTSGNSLAKNIQYF. The CDR3 bases are TGTGCCAGCAGCGCCGGGACTAGCGGGAATTCACTAGCCAAAAACATTCAGTACTTC.

The V gene is TRBV6-5, the J gene TRBJ2-5, with 9 bases matching TRBD2. CDR1 is MNHEY, CDR2 SVGAGI, per germline. Germline trimming cut 5 bases from V and 4 bases from J; bases unmatched to any gene: 8. The CDR3 consists of 15 residues. The CDR3 region is CASSGYGTSTETQYF. CDR3 nucleotides: TGTGCCAGCAGTGGCTACGGGACTAGCACAGAGACCCAGTACTTC.

J is TRBJ2-7 and V is TRBV7-9; TRBD2 matches 10 bases. CDR3 size: 17 residues. Germline V gene data show CDR1 as SEHNR and CDR2 as FQNEAQ (reference sequence). Unmatched junction bases numbered 13, after V lost 5 bases and J lost 3 bases. CDR3 residues: CASSTTHGSGRDYEQYF. CDR3 coding DNA: TGTGCCAGCAGCACTACTCACGGGAGCGGGAGGGACTACGAGCAGTACTTC.

This CDR3 reads CASSSTGDNEQFF. The CDR3 DNA sequence: TGTGCCAGCTCCTCCACCGGGGACAATGAGCAGTTCTTC. This chain joins TRBV6-4 and TRBJ2-1; D might be TRBD2 (5 bases). CDR3 length: 13 amino acids. V gave up 8 bases and J gave up 5 bases, with 13 bases separating them. CDR1 is MRHNA and CDR2 is SNTAGT in the germline V gene.

The chain links TRBV18 to TRBJ2-3, with D perhaps TRBD2 (6 bases). The CDR3 is 16 residues long. Germline V gene sequence: CDR1 KGHSH, CDR2 LQKENI. The V gene lost 6 bases and the J gene lost 4 bases, with 20 bases spanning the gap. CDR3 amino acids: CASSPLPAGKADTQYF. CDR3 DNA sequence: TGTGCCAGCTCCCCCCTGCCAGCGGGCAAGGCAGATACGCAGTATTTT. The full variable domain, completed using reference TRBV18 and TRBJ2-3, is NAGVMQNPRHLVRRRGQEARLRCSPMKGHSHVYWYRQLPEEGLKFMVYLQKENIIDESGMPKERFSAEFPKEGPSILRIQQVVRGDSAAYFCASSPLPAGKADTQYFGPGTRLTVL.

The chain uses TRBV10-2 and TRBJ2-5; TRBD1 aligns across 9 bases. The trim removed 6 bases at V and 5 bases at J, leaving 7 bases unmatched. Germline V gives CDR1 WSHSY, CDR2 SAAADI. The CDR3 has 14 residues. This CDR3 is CASSTGGTGETQYF. The CDR3 DNA is TGCGCCAGCAGCACAGGGGGCACGGGGGAGACCCAGTACTTC.

The V gene is TRBV7-9, the J gene TRBJ1-6; D perhaps matches TRBD1 (6 bases). Trimming took off 3 bases at V and 5 bases at J, with 11 bases between the two ends. CDR3 size: 15 residues. Germline CDR1 and CDR2: SEHNR and FQNEAQ (reference sequence). In DNA, the CDR3 is TGTGCCAGCAGCTTGGGAGGGGACAATAATTCACCCCTCCACTTT. It is translated as CASSLGGDNNSPLHF.

The V and J genes are TRBV9 and TRBJ2-7; D not certain. CDR3 length: 13 residues. With 0 bases removed from V and 3 bases from J, the gap between germline ends came to 7 bases. CDR1 is SGDLS, CDR2 YYNGEE, per germline. The CDR3 reads CASSVVPDYEQYF. CDR3 sequence (DNA): TGTGCCAGCAGCGTAGTGCCAGACTACGAGCAGTACTTC.

This clone occurred once. The chain combines TRBV7-2 with TRBJ2-4, with 12 bases that match TRBD2. With V trimmed by 5 bases and J by 2 bases, 10 bases remained unmatched. The CDR3 is 18 amino acids. Germline loops: CDR1 SGHTA, CDR2 FQGNSA. DNA for the CDR3: TGTGCCAGCAGCCCCCGACTAGCGGGAGAGTCTACCAAAAACATTCAGTACTTC. Its translation is CASSPRLAGESTKNIQYF. Full variable domain (missing parts from reference TRBV7-2 and TRBJ2-4): GAGVSQSPSNKVTEKGKDVELRCDPISGHTALYWYRQSLGQGLEFLIYFQGNSAPDKSGLPSDRFSAERTGGSVSTLTIQRTQQEDSAVYLCASSPRLAGESTKNIQYFGAGTRLSVL.

To note about this clone: One end of the junction does not line up with germline, which may come from a read error. The rearrangement joins TRBV5-4 to TRBJ2-5; TRBD1 matches at 10 bases. The CDR3 contains 13 residues. Germline V lookup: CDR1 SGHNT, CDR2 YYREEE (reference sequence). In nucleotides, the CDR3 is TGTGCCAGCAGTTTGGACAGGGGGGAGACCCAGTACTTC. Its translation is CASSLDRGETQYF.

This clone was detected only once. V and J are TRBV7-6 and TRBJ1-2, with D possibly matching TRBD1 (5 bases). CDR1 is SGHVS, CDR2 FNYEAQ, per germline. The CDR3 loop spans 14 amino acids. V lost 1 base to trimming and J lost 3 bases, with 9 bases between them. CDR3 bases: TGTGCCAGCAGCTTAGAGGTAGGGGACTATGGCTACACCTTC. Encoded protein: CASSLEVGDYGYTF.

The rearrangement joins TRBV5-1 to TRBJ1-5; unclear D gene. The CDR3 is 15 residues long. Germline V CDR1 and CDR2: SGHRS, YFSETQ. The V gene lost 1 base and the J gene lost 2 bases, with 10 bases spanning the gap. Here the CDR3 reads CASSLNAAGNQPQHF. The CDR3 DNA reads TGCGCCAGCAGCTTGAATGCGGCAGGCAATCAGCCCCAGCATTTT.

This rearrangement joins TRBV18 to TRBJ2-5; D unclear. Germline-derived CDR1 and CDR2 are KGHSH and LQKENI. Trimming stripped 0 bases from V and 0 bases from J, with 8 bases between. CDR3 length: 15 amino acids. The CDR3 loop reads CASSPPRDYQETQYF. The CDR3, as DNA: TGTGCCAGCTCACCACCTAGAGATTACCAAGAGACCCAGTACTTC.

Here the CDR3 DNA reads TGTGCCAGCAGCCCGCGGACAGGGGCCCTCGAGCAGTACTTC. As protein: CASSPRTGALEQYF. The V and J genes are TRBV9 and TRBJ2-7; 9 nucleotides match TRBD1. The CDR3 spans 14 residues. Trimming cost V 4 bases and J 6 bases; bases outside gene matches: 8. Per germline, CDR1 SGDLS and CDR2 YYNGEE.

The chain employs TRBV28 and TRBJ2-7, with TRBD1 identical over 9 bases. CDR3 length equals 14 residues. V lost 4 bases and J lost 6; bases outside the gene matches: 7. CDR1 is MDHEN, CDR2 SYDVKM, per germline. The CDR3 DNA reads as TGTGCCAGCAGTTCCGGGACAGGGCGTGGCGAGCAGTACTTC. Translated: CASSSGTGRGEQYF.

This clone was seen once. The chain employs TRBV19 and TRBJ2-7; D may be TRBD1 (5 bases). The CDR3 totals 13 residues. V was pared by 4 bases and J by 3 bases, with 10 bases between. The V gene's germline CDR1 is LNHDA and CDR2 SQIVND (reference sequence). This chain's CDR3 is CASSTQGYYEQYF. CDR3 bases: TGTGCCAGTAGTACTCAGGGTTACTACGAGCAGTACTTC.

This clone was counted a few times. The chain couples TRBV21-1 to TRBJ2-1; the D call TRBD2 from the table was never checked on the DNA. TRBV21-1 is listed as a pseudogene. The CDR3 runs to 16 residues. CDR3 loop: CASSATSGRDYNEQFF. The CDR3 bases are TGTGCCAGCAGCGCGACTAGCGGGAGGGACTACAATGAGCAGTTCTTC.

The rearrangement links TRBV2 to TRBJ1-2; a possible D gene is TRBD1 (6 bases). The germline V gene has CDR1 SNHLY and CDR2 FYNNEI. Trimming took 6 bases from V and 4 from J, leaving 12 bases between them. The CDR3 runs to 13 residues. CDR3 DNA sequence: TGTGCCAGCAGCAAAGACAGGACCTATGGCTACACCTTC. Amino acids: CASSKDRTYGYTF.

The chain carries TRBV10-1 and TRBJ2-7; TRBD2 aligns across 11 bases. This CDR3 is built from 13 residues. In germline, CDR1 is WNHNN, CDR2 SYGVQD (reference sequence). V trimming: 5 bases; J trimming: 5 bases; junction bases outside the gene matches: 2. CDR3 residues: CASSIAGGNEQYF. In DNA form, the CDR3 reads TGCGCCAGCAGTATAGCGGGGGGGAACGAGCAGTACTTC.

Written as DNA, the CDR3 is TGTGCCAGCAGCTTACTAGCGGGAGGCACAGATACGCAGTATTTT. Residues: CASSLLAGGTDTQYF. This chain connects TRBV5-4 to TRBJ2-3, with TRBD2 matching over 11 bases. The junction had 0 bases not matched to a gene; V was cut back by 2 bases and J by 1 base. CDR1 and CDR2 from the germline V gene are SGHNT and YYREEE (reference sequence). CDR3 length: 15 amino acids.

This clone showed up just once. The J gene is TRBJ2-2, the V gene TRBV5-1, with 8 nucleotides matching TRBD1. This CDR3 contains 14 residues. Trimming took 5 bases from V and 4 from J; bases not matched to a gene: 4. Germline values: CDR1 SGHRS, CDR2 YFSETQ. The CDR3 DNA sequence: TGCGCCAGCAGAGGACAGGGACTCACCGGGGAGCTGTTTTTT. Translation gives CASRGQGLTGELFF. Looking up the rest from reference TRBV5-1 and TRBJ2-2 gives the full variable domain: KAGVTQTPRYLIKTRGQQVTLSCSPISGHRSVSWYQQTPGQGLQFLFEYFSETQRNKGNFPGRFSGRQFSNSRSEMNVSTLELGDSALYLCASRGQGLTGELFFGEGSRLTVL.

This clone was counted only a few times. The chain joins TRBV5-4 to TRBJ1-2, with 7 bases aligning to TRBD1. This CDR3 comprises 13 residues. Trimming took 2 bases from V and 6 from J; bases not matched to a gene: 4. Germline V gene sequence: CDR1 SGHNT, CDR2 YYREEE (reference sequence). The CDR3 protein is CASSLPGQDGYTF. DNA for the CDR3: TGTGCCAGCAGCTTACCCGGACAGGATGGCTACACCTTC. The variable domain in full, completed from reference TRBV5-4 and TRBJ1-2, reads ETGVTQSPTHLIKTRGQQVTLRCSSQSGHNTVSWYQQALGQGPQFIFQYYREEENGRGNFPPRFSGLQFPNYSSELNVNALELDDSALYLCASSLPGQDGYTFGSGTRLTVV.

In DNA form, the CDR3 reads TGTGCCAGCAGGGGGGACATAGATAATCAGCCCCAGCATTTT. As protein: CASRGDIDNQPQHF. This chain joins TRBV6-5 and TRBJ1-5; a weak D match, TRBD1 (6 bases). The CDR3 sequence is 14 residues long. The V and J ends lost 6 bases and 4 bases respectively, with 13 bases between them. From germline, CDR1 is MNHEY and CDR2 SVGAGI.

The rearrangement joins TRBV19 to TRBJ2-3, with D uncertain. Germline CDR1 reads LNHDA; CDR2 reads SQIVND (reference sequence). Trimming cost V 6 bases and J 0 bases, with 10 bases left between them. The CDR3 sequence is 14 residues long. The CDR3 nucleotides are TGTGCCAGTAGATGGAGTGCTAGCACAGATACGCAGTATTTT. Amino acids: CASRWSASTDTQYF.

The sample holds a few counts of this clone. J is TRBJ1-1 and V is TRBV5-8; no clear D gene. The CDR3 consists of 13 residues. Trimming stripped 4 bases from V and 7 bases from J, with 14 bases between. CDR1 and CDR2 (germline): SGHTS, YDEGEE. The CDR3 loop reads CASSGGRVREAFF. DNA of the CDR3: TGTGCCAGCAGCGGCGGGAGAGTACGTGAAGCTTTCTTT.

This chain uses TRBV19 with TRBJ2-1; tentative D call: TRBD2 (5 bases). In germline, CDR1 is LNHDA, CDR2 SQIVND (reference sequence). Trimming pared 5 bases from V and 7 bases from J, leaving 18 bases between. The CDR3 has 15 residues. CDR3 in DNA: TGTGCCAGTAGTCGCAACCCGGGCGGGCGGAATGAGCAGTTCTTC. This gives the protein CASSRNPGGRNEQFF. The full variable domain, its missing parts supplied by reference TRBV19 and TRBJ2-1, is DGGITQSPKYLFRKEGQNVTLSCEQNLNHDAMYWYRQDPGQGLRLIYYSQIVNDFQKGDIAEGYSVSREKKESFPLTVTSAQKNPTAFYLCASSRNPGGRNEQFFGPGTRLTVL.

This chain joins TRBV5-1 and TRBJ1-6; maybe TRBD1 (6 bases). Per the germline V gene, CDR1 is SGHRS and CDR2 is YFSETQ. CDR3 length: 16 residues. V lost 0 bases to trimming and J lost 10 bases, with 17 bases between them. The CDR3 bases are TGCGCCAGCAGCTTGGCCAGTAGTGGGGGCGGATCACCCCTCCACTTT. Its translation: CASSLASSGGGSPLHF.

The gene calls are TRBV9 and TRBJ1-2; perhaps TRBD1 as D (6 bases). The CDR3 is 14 residues long. Between the trimmed V and J ends, which lost 2 bases and 7 bases, there was a span of 15 bases. The germline CDR1 and CDR2 sequences are SGDLS and YYNGEE. For the CDR3, the DNA is TGTGCCAGCAGCGTGACGACAGGTCCTGGTGGCTACACCTTC. Residues: CASSVTTGPGGYTF. Full variable domain (remainder filled in from reference TRBV9 and TRBJ1-2): DSGVTQTPKHLITATGQRVTLRCSPRSGDLSVYWYQQSLDQGLQFLIQYYNGEERAKGNILERFSAQQFPDLHSELNLSSLELGDSALYFCASSVTTGPGGYTFGSGTRLTVV.

The chain carries TRBV10-2 and TRBJ2-1; 7 nucleotides align to TRBD2. The ends lost 2 bases at V and 0 bases at J; junction bases unmatched: 7. The CDR3 has 17 residues. The germline V gene has CDR1 WSHSY and CDR2 SAAADI. CDR3 sequence reads: CASSERDGGSSYNEQFF. CDR3 in DNA: TGCGCCAGCAGTGAGCGTGATGGCGGGAGCTCCTACAATGAGCAGTTCTTC.